This T cell receptor (beta chain) originates from a study of shared clonotypes between healthy human individuals. The V gene's germline CDR1 is SGDLS and CDR2 YYNGEE. V was shortened by 0 bases and J by 0 bases, with 9 bases between the two germline ends. This CDR3 contains 16 residues. Comment on this clone: Other DNA sequences within the sample encode an identical CDR3.

Sequencing was performed with immunoSEQ multiplex PCR; in TCRdb, only in-frame clones are kept and a portion is missing. Of millions of clones listed, about 92% were seen once; the top ten hold about 0.13%. The rearrangement uses TRBV9 and TRBJ2-2, with D possibly TRBD2 on 5 matching bases. Sample: naive CD4+ T cells sorted from blood. The subset was: CD45RA+ positively selected. This clonotype originated in a man younger than 35 in good health. As DNA, the CDR3 is TGTGCCAGCAGCGTAGCCCCGGGGTCGAACACCGGGGAGCTGTTTTTT. Encoded protein: CASSVAPGSNTGELFF.